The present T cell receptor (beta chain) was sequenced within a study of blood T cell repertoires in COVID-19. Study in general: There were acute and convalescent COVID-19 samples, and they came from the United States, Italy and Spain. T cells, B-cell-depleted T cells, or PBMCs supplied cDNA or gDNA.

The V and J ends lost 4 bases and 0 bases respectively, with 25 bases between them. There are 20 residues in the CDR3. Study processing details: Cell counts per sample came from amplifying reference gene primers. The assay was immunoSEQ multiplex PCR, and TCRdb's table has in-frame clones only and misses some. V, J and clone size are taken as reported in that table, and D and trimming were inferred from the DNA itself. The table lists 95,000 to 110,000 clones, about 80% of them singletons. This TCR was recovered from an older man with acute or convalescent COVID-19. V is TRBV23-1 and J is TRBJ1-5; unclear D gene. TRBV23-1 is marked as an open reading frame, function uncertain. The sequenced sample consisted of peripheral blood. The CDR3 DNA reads TGCGCCAGCAGTCTACCGAATCGTTCCGGTAGCTTTTATAGCAATCAGCCCCAGCATTTT. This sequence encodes CASSLPNRSGSFYSNQPQHF.